The subject of this entry is one TCR beta chain. The antigen is undetermined. TCRdb reprocessed the reads via MiXCR and lists one record per CDR3 protein. The data hold some 100,000 distinct CDR3 sequences, with 23% observed a single time. This entry is derived from a study of T cell repertoires in cytomegalovirus infection. Study in general: Indications of both CMV infection and matching HLA type were provided by public TCR beta signatures.

Whole-study findings and limits: Within the response measured ex vivo, HLA-C-restricted CMV-specific TCR beta clonotypes were dominant. Using cumulative public TCR beta family frequency, the authors identified those who carried CMV together with the relevant HLA.

The source material was CD8+ T cells from PBMCs. The clonotype originates from a human donor in good health (CMV status not recorded). Some clones in this sample may be carry-over from other donors' samples.

The CDR3 spells CASSQDREYEQYF. CDR3 nucleotides: TGTGCCAGCAGCCAGGATCGCGAATACGAGCAGTACTTC. The V and J genes are TRBV3-1 and TRBJ2-7, with unresolved D. The CDR3 totals 13 residues. Per the germline V gene, CDR1 is LGHDT and CDR2 is YNNKEL (reference sequence). V was trimmed by 3 bases and J by 4 bases, leaving 10 bases between them.